Below are 26 T cell receptor beta chains sequenced from a single sample in a study of post-analysis software for immune sequencing data. Their target antigens are unknown. Overall study findings and caveats: The five TRBV segments detected at higher frequency in patients than in controls included TRBV5-6, TRBV5-1 and TRBV20-1.

Presence of unique molecular identifiers characterized the TCR beta cDNA libraries. TCRdb re-analysed the PCR reads in MiXCR, keeping a single row per CDR3 protein. The profile shows about 680,000 distinct CDR3 sequences, 55% to 60% of them singletons. The sequenced sample consisted of blood. Receptor source: a girl aged 2-10 years with multiple sclerosis.

The V gene is TRBV6-6, the J gene TRBJ1-1, with no clear D. Looked up from germline, CDR1 is MNHNY and CDR2 is SVGAGI (reference sequence). The CDR3 is 15 residues long. V shed 7 bases and J shed 4 bases, with 19 bases lying between them. CDR3 sequence reads: CASIMGRPWGTEAFF. In DNA, the CDR3 is TGTGCCAGCATTATGGGCCGCCCATGGGGCACTGAAGCTTTCTTT.

This chain connects TRBV19 to TRBJ1-5; D not resolved. The length of the CDR3 is 16 residues. CDR1 and CDR2 (germline): LNHDA, SQIVND (reference sequence). V was cut by 5 bases and J by 5 bases, with 19 bases left in between. CDR3 nucleotides: TGTGCCAGTAGTCCCCGAGAGACAATTGTAGATCAGCCCCAGCATTTT. Amino acid sequence: CASSPRETIVDQPQHF.

The J gene is TRBJ2-7, the V gene TRBV12-3 or TRBV12-4; D tentatively fits TRBD1 or TRBD2 (5 bases each). This CDR3 is 17 amino acids long. Trimming took 5 bases from V and 2 from J, leaving 22 bases between them. This CDR3 is CASSPLPPGRNPYEQYF. The CDR3 DNA is TGTGCCAGCAGTCCCTTACCTCCGGGACGGAATCCCTACGAGCAGTACTTC.

The chain uses TRBV29-1 and TRBJ2-1; D remains unclear. Between the trimmed V and J ends, which lost 0 bases and 7 bases, there was a span of 13 bases. This CDR3 contains 14 residues. The germline gives CDR1 SQVTM, CDR2 ANQGSEA. The CDR3 coding sequence is TGCAGCGTTGAAGATTCGGGTCAGGTAAATGAGCAGTTCTTC. As protein: CSVEDSGQVNEQFF.

V gene TRBV20-1 combines with J gene TRBJ2-5; D may be TRBD1 (6 bases). The CDR3 loop spans 14 amino acids. V was pared by 6 bases and J by 7 bases, with 21 bases between. Looked up from germline, CDR1 is DFQATT and CDR2 is SNEGSKA (reference sequence). The CDR3 region is CSAHRRSRGVTQYF. CDR3 nucleotides: TGCAGTGCCCATCGTAGGTCCAGGGGCGTGACCCAGTACTTC.

The chain combines TRBV6-2 or TRBV6-3 with TRBJ2-1; D is possibly TRBD1 (7 bases). V lost 7 bases to trimming and J lost 5 bases, with 12 bases between them. The CDR3 runs 13 residues. CDR1 MNHEY and CDR2 SVGEGT come from the germline V gene. In DNA, the CDR3 is TGTGCCAGCAAACCCAGGGGGGACAATGAGCAGTTCTTC. It is translated as CASKPRGDNEQFF.

This chain connects TRBV7-2 to TRBJ1-2; the match to TRBD1 covers 8 bases. This CDR3 comprises 14 residues. V was pared by 5 bases and J by 0 bases, with 2 bases of the junction left unmatched. CDR1 and CDR2 (germline): SGHTA, FQGNSA. The CDR3 loop reads CASSRQGSNYGYTF. In DNA form, the CDR3 reads TGTGCCAGCAGCCGACAGGGGTCTAACTATGGCTACACCTTC.

The V call is TRBV12-3 or TRBV12-4, the J call TRBJ2-3; 10 nucleotides align to TRBD1. The CDR3 runs 16 residues. The V gene end was trimmed by 6 bases and the J gene end by 2 bases; junction bases not matched to a gene: 8. The CDR3 reads CASSPRDRGFTDTQYF. The CDR3, as DNA: TGTGCCAGCAGCCCTCGGGACAGGGGATTCACAGATACGCAGTATTTT.

CDR3 sequence reads: CASSLDPGAQETQYF. The CDR3 DNA sequence: TGCGCCAGCAGCTTGGATCCGGGGGCCCAAGAGACCCAGTACTTC. The chain has TRBV5-1 and TRBJ2-5, with D perhaps TRBD1 or TRBD2 (6 bases each). From germline, CDR1 is SGHRS and CDR2 YFSETQ. This CDR3 region has 15 residues. V lost 0 bases, J lost 1 base, and 10 bases lay in between. Complete variable domain (other parts from reference TRBV5-1 and TRBJ2-5): KAGVTQTPRYLIKTRGQQVTLSCSPISGHRSVSWYQQTPGQGLQFLFEYFSETQRNKGNFPGRFSGRQFSNSRSEMNVSTLELGDSALYLCASSLDPGAQETQYFGPGTRLLVL.

CDR3 in amino acids: CASSQEDMDEKLFF. The CDR3 region has the DNA TGTGCCAGCAGCCAGGAGGACATGGATGAAAAACTGTTTTTT. This chain links TRBV4-2 with TRBJ1-4; D perhaps matches TRBD1 (5 bases). This CDR3 is built from 14 residues. V was cut by 3 bases and J by 6 bases, with 11 bases left in between. CDR1 LGHNA and CDR2 YNFKEQ come from the germline V gene.

The chain's CDR3 is CAISDLYEQFF. CDR3 bases: TGTGCCATCAGTGATTTATATGAGCAGTTCTTC. The V gene is TRBV10-3, the J gene TRBJ2-1; D is unresolved. V gave up 3 bases and J gave up 8 bases, with 5 bases separating them. This CDR3 region has 11 residues. Germline CDR1 and CDR2: ENHRY and SYGVKD.

This clonotype was found a few times. The chain uses TRBV21-1 and TRBJ1-5; TRBD1 is the table's D call, not checked against the DNA. TRBV21-1 is shown as a pseudogene. There are 15 residues in the CDR3. CDR3 sequence (DNA): TGTGCCAGCAGCAAAGTGGGACAGGTCAATCAGCCCCAGCATTTT. Its translation is CASSKVGQVNQPQHF.

This chain joins TRBV20-1 and TRBJ2-3, with 8 bases fitting TRBD2. The germline V gene encodes CDR1 DFQATT and CDR2 SNEGSKA (reference sequence). The CDR3 has 14 amino acids. Trimming took 6 bases from V and 0 from J; bases not matched to a gene: 5. CDR3 sequence: CSASGGTSTDTQYF. In nucleotides, the CDR3 is TGCAGTGCAAGCGGGGGAACTAGCACAGATACGCAGTATTTT.

The chain couples TRBV29-1 to TRBJ1-6; D is perhaps TRBD1 (5 bases). Germline V gene lookup returns CDR1 SQVTM and CDR2 ANQGSEA. The CDR3 has 13 amino acids. Trimming stripped 4 bases from V and 10 bases from J, with 14 bases between. The DNA for the CDR3 is TGCAGCGTTGTAGGGGAAACCGGGTCACCCCTCCACTTT. Translation gives CSVVGETGSPLHF.

The gene calls are TRBV12-3 or TRBV12-4 and TRBJ2-5; the D gene could be TRBD1 or TRBD2 (5 bases each). Trimming shortened V by 4 bases and J by 1 base, and 10 bases separated the two germline ends. The CDR3 covers 14 residues. CDR3 bases: TGTGCCAGCAGTTGGGACCTGGGCCAAGAGACCCAGTACTTC. This codes for CASSWDLGQETQYF.

This clonotype appeared a few times. V and J are TRBV3-1 and TRBJ2-5; D not resolved. With the DNA end fitting TRBJ2-7 better, the J assignment may be wrong. Germline lookup yields CDR1 LGHDT and CDR2 YNNKEL (reference sequence). The CDR3 runs 14 residues. CDR3 DNA: TGTGCCAGCAGCCAAGACCATGACATAGCCGAGCAGTACTTC. It specifies CASSQDHDIAEQYF.

This clonotype came up a few times. This rearrangement joins TRBV10-2 to TRBJ2-1; no reliable D call. In germline, CDR1 is WSHSY, CDR2 SAAADI. Trimming cost V 2 bases and J 7 bases, with 12 bases left between them. The CDR3 sequence is 14 residues long. The CDR3 spells CASSEDRERNEQFF. Here the CDR3 DNA reads TGCGCCAGCAGTGAGGATAGAGAGAGGAATGAGCAGTTCTTC.

With regard to this clonotype: Mismatch with germline at one junction end may stem from a read error. The chain couples TRBV27 to TRBJ2-3, with 16 bases matching TRBD2. The CDR3 has 19 amino acids. Germline CDR1 reads MNHEY; CDR2 reads SMNVEV (reference sequence). The CDR3 loop reads CTSSHFPGLAGGLTDTQYF. DNA for the CDR3: TGTACCAGCAGTCACTTCCCGGGACTAGCGGGGGGGTTAACAGATACGCAGTATTTT.

The chain joins TRBV14 to TRBJ1-1; 7 nucleotides line up with TRBD1. Trimming cost V 3 bases and J 3 bases; bases outside gene matches: 10. The CDR3 sequence is 16 residues long. Looked up from germline, CDR1 is SGHDN and CDR2 is FVKESK. CDR3 sequence: CASSQIRDSRYTEAFF. The CDR3 DNA follows: TGTGCCAGCAGCCAGATCCGGGACAGCAGATACACTGAAGCTTTCTTT. Combining the CDR3 with reference TRBV14 and TRBJ1-1 gives the whole variable domain EAGVTQFPSHSVIEKGQTVTLRCDPISGHDNLYWYRRVMGKEIKFLLHFVKESKQDESGMPNNRFLAERTGGTYSTLKVQPAELEDSGVYFCASSQIRDSRYTEAFFGQGTRLTVV.

This sequence joins TRBV5-1 and TRBJ2-5, with 7 bases that match TRBD1. The CDR3 runs to 16 residues. Germline trimming cut 3 bases from V and 4 bases from J; bases unmatched to any gene: 12. Per the germline V gene, CDR1 is SGHRS and CDR2 is YFSETQ. The CDR3 sequence is CASSSNRGESGETQYF. CDR3 nucleotides: TGCGCCAGCAGCTCCAACAGGGGCGAGTCGGGAGAGACCCAGTACTTC.

The chain is built from TRBV12-3 or TRBV12-4 and TRBJ2-3; the match to TRBD2 covers 13 bases. This CDR3 spans 17 amino acids. V lost 7 bases to trimming and J lost 0 bases; unmatched junction nucleotides: 7. CDR3 region: CASTPTSGGTSTDTQYF. Written as DNA, the CDR3 is TGTGCCAGCACCCCGACTAGCGGGGGGACTAGCACAGATACGCAGTATTTT.

To note about this clonotype: Mismatch with germline at one junction end may stem from a read error. The V call is TRBV15, the J call TRBJ1-1, with D uncertain. Germline loops: CDR1 LNHNV, CDR2 YYDKDF (reference sequence). CDR3 length: 13 residues. The CDR3, as DNA: TGTGCCACCAACAGAGGTTGGGGTACTGAAGCTTTCTTT. Residues: CATNRGWGTEAFF.

This sequence joins TRBV12-3 or TRBV12-4 and TRBJ1-1; D gene ambiguous. Trimming shortened V by 7 bases and J by 2 bases, and 14 bases separated the two germline ends. This CDR3 contains 14 residues. The DNA for the CDR3 is TGTGCCAGCACCTATGGACGGGTCAACACTGAAGCTTTCTTT. Amino acid sequence: CASTYGRVNTEAFF.

This rearrangement joins TRBV27 to TRBJ2-7; D possibly corresponds to TRBD1 (7 bases). V dropped 6 bases and J dropped 6 bases, with 21 bases sitting between them. Per germline, CDR1 MNHEY and CDR2 SMNVEV (reference sequence). This CDR3 has 15 residues. DNA for the CDR3: TGTGCCAGCAGAACCTTGAGCAGGGGGGAGTCCGAGCAGTACTTC. The encoded protein is CASRTLSRGESEQYF.

In its sample, this clonotype was seen a few times. The chain links TRBV4-2 to TRBJ2-4, with a weak D call TRBD1 (6 bases). The J call is doubtful: the DNA matches TRBJ2-7 better. CDR3 length: 15 amino acids. Germline V gives CDR1 LGHNA, CDR2 YNFKEQ. DNA of the CDR3: TGTGCCAGCAGCCAAGGAGAGAGGGGGAGTCACGAGCAGTACTTC. Translation: CASSQGERGSHEQYF.

This clonotype was seen a single time. The CDR3 DNA follows: TGTGCCAGCAGAATTGAGGGACAAGACGAGCAGTACTTC. Translated, it gives CASRIEGQDEQYF. The chain is built from TRBV5-6 and TRBJ2-7, with D perhaps matching TRBD1 (6 bases). The CDR3 consists of 13 residues. Germline CDR1 SGHDT, CDR2 YYEEEE. Trimming took 5 bases from V and 5 from J, leaving 14 bases between them. Combining the CDR3 with reference TRBV5-6 and TRBJ2-7 gives the whole variable domain DAGVTQSPTHLIKTRGQQVTLRCSPKSGHDTVSWYQQALGQGPQFIFQYYEEEERQRGNFPDRFSGHQFPNYSSELNVNALLLGDSALYLCASRIEGQDEQYFGPGTRLTVT.